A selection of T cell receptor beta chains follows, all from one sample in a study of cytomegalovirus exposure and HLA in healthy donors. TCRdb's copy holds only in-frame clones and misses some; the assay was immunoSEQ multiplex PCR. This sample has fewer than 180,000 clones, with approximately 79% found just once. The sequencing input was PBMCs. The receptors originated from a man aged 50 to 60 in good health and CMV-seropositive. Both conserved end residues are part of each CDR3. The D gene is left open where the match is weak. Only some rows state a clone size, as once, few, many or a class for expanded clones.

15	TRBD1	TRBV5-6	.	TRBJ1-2	TGTGCCAGCAGCTTTTCCGGACAGGGGGCCTATGGCTACACCTTC	CASSFSGQGAYGYTF
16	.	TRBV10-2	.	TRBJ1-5	TGCGCCAGCAGTGAGTTGGGACAAGTTAGCAATCAGCCCCAGCATTTT	CASSELGQVSNQPQHF
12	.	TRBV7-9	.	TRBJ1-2	TGTGCCAGCAGCTTAGCTCTCTATGGCTACACCTTC	CASSLALYGYTF
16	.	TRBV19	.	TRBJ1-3	TGTGCCAGTAGTATGGCCCTTTGGAGATCTGGAAACACCATATATTTT	CASSMALWRSGNTIYF
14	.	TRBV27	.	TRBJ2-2	TGTGCCAGCAGTTTTTCGGGTATCGCCGGGGAGCTGTTTTTT	CASSFSGIAGELFF
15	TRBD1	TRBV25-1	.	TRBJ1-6	TGTGCCAGCAGTGATGACAGGGGGTTCAGTTCACCCCTCCACTTT	CASSDDRGFSSPLHF
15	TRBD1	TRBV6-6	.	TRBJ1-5	TGTGCCAGCTCCACGCCGGGACAGGGGAATCAGCCCCAGCATTTT	CASSTPGQGNQPQHF
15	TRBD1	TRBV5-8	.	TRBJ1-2	TGTGCCAGCAGCAACCAAAGACAGGGGATCTATGGCTACACCTTC	CASSNQRQGIYGYTF
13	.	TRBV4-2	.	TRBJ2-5	TGTGCCAGCAGCCAGAGGGTACGGGAGACCCAGTACTTC	CASSQRVRETQYF
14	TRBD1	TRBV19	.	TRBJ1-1	TGTGCCAGTAGTAAACACAGGGGGCAAACTGAAGCTTTCTTT	CASSKHRGQTEAFF
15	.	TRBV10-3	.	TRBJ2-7	TGTGCCATCAGTGAGTCCTTAGCGCAGTCCTACGAGCAGTACTTC	CAISESLAQSYEQYF
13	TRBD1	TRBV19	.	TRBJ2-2	TGTGCCAGTAAGGACAGGGGGATCGGGGAGCTGTTTTTT	CASKDRGIGELFF
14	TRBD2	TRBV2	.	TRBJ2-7	TGTGCCACCCACCCTAGCGGGGACGTGCGGGAGCAGTACTTC	CATHPSGDVREQYF
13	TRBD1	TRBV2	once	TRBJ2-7	TGTGCCAGCAGCGGGACAGGTGGGAACGAGCAGTACTTC	CASSGTGGNEQYF
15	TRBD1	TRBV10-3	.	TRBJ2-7	TGTGCCACCCTTGGACAGGGCCCTAGTAGGTACGAGCAGTACTTC	CATLGQGPSRYEQYF
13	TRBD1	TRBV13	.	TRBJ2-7	TGTGCCAGCAGCTCTGGGACAGGGTACGAGCAGTACTTC	CASSSGTGYEQYF
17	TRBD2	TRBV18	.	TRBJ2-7	TGTGCCAGCTCACGGGCCATAAGCGGGAGAGCGGGAGGCGAGCAGTACTTC	CASSRAISGRAGGEQYF
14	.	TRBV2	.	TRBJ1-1	TGTGCCAGCAGGGGACTCCTTCGGGACACTGAAGCTTTCTTT	CASRGLLRDTEAFF
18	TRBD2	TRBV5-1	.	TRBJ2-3	TGCGCCAGCAGCCCGGGACTAGCGGGAGGGCCGGGCACAGATACGCAGTATTTT	CASSPGLAGGPGTDTQYF
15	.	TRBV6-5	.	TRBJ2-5	TGTGCCAGCTGCGCTAGGGGGGGCCCCTGGGAGACCCAGTACTTC	CASCARGGPWETQYF
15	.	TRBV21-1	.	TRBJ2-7	TGTGCCAGCAGCAAAGCCCGGACACCCACCTACGAGCAGTACTTC	CASSKARTPTYEQYF
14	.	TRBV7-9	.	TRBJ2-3	TGTGCCAGCAGTTCTACTACTAGCACAGATACGCAGTATTTT	CASSSTTSTDTQYF
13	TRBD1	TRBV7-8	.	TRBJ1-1	TGTGCCAGCAGCCAACAGGGGTACACTGAAGCTTTCTTT	CASSQQGYTEAFF
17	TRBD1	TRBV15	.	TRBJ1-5	TGTGCCACCAGCAGAGATCGTGGAGGGACAGGCAATCAGCCCCAGCATTTT	CATSRDRGGTGNQPQHF
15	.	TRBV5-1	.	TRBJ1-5	TGCGCCAGCAGCTTGGATCCAGGGGTAGGTCAGCCCCAGCATTTT	CASSLDPGVGQPQHF
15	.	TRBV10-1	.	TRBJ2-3	TGCGCCAGCAGTGAGTCCAGAGGGCGGCCAGATACGCAGTATTTT	CASSESRGRPDTQYF
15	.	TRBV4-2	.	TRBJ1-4	TGTGCCAGCAGCCAGACAGCAGACACGTCTGAAAAACTGTTTTTT	CASSQTADTSEKLFF
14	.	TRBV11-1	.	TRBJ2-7	TGTGCCAGCAGCTTAACAGGAAACTCCTACGAGCAGTACTTC	CASSLTGNSYEQYF
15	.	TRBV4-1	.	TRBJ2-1	TGCGCCAGCAGCCTATTACCGGGAATTCGAATTGAGCAGTTCTTC	CASSLLPGIRIEQFF
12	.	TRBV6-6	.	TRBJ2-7	TGTGCCAGCGAGGGAGGATCCTACGAGCAGTACTTC	CASEGGSYEQYF
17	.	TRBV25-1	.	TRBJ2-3	TGTGCCAGCAGTGAATCGGCTAGCACTTATAACACAGATACGCAGTATTTT	CASSESASTYNTDTQYF
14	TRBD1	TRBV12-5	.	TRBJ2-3	TGTGCTAGTGGTTTGGGACAGGGGTCAGATACGCAGTATTTT	CASGLGQGSDTQYF
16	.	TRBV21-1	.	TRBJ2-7	TGTGCCAGCAGCAGACCGGGACAGAGGGAGGTATACGAGCAGTACTTC	CASSRPGQREVYEQYF
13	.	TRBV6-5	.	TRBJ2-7	TGTGCCAGCAGTTACGGGGAACTAGGCGAGCAGTACTTC	CASSYGELGEQYF
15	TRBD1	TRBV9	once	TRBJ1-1	TGTGCCAGCAGCGTAGCTTGGGACAGGACCACTGAAGCTTTCTTT	CASSVAWDRTTEAFF
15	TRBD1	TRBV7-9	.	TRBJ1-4	TGTTCCAGCAGCTCCGATCGGGACAGCGGAGAAAAACTGTTTTTT	CSSSSDRDSGEKLFF
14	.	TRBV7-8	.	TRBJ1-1	TGTGCCAGCAGAAGTACAGAGATGAACACTGAAGCTTTCTTT	CASRSTEMNTEAFF
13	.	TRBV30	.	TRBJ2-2	TGTGCCTGGAAACAGGGGAACACCGGGGAGCTGTTTTTT	CAWKQGNTGELFF
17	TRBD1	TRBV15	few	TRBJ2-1	TGTGCCACCAGCAGAGATCAGCGGACAGGGGGATACAATGAGCAGTTCTTC	CATSRDQRTGGYNEQFF
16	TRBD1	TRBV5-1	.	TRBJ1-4	TGCGCCAGCAGCTTGGAGGCAGGGGGTTGGGATGAAAAACTGTTTTTT	CASSLEAGGWDEKLFF
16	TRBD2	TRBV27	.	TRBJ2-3	TGTGCCAGCAGTTCACTAGCGGGAGGGCGCACAGATACGCAGTATTTT	CASSSLAGGRTDTQYF
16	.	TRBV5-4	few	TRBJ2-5	TGTGCCAGCAGCGGTGGACCCGGGAGCCCACAAGAGACCCAGTACTTC	CASSGGPGSPQETQYF
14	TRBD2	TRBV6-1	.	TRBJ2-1	TGTGCCAGCAGTGAAGAGGTGAGGACTAGCCTCAAGTTCTTC	CASSEEVRTSLKFF
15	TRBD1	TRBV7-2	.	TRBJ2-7	TGTGCCAGCAGCTTCACAGGGGGCCTAAACTACGAGCAGTACTTC	CASSFTGGLNYEQYF
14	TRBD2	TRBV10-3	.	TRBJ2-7	TGTGCCATCAGGCCGACTAGCACCTCCTACGAGCAGTACTTC	CAIRPTSTSYEQYF
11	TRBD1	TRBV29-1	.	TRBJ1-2	TGCAGCGTCGGACAGGGGAGAGGCTACACCTTC	CSVGQGRGYTF
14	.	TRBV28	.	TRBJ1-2	TGTGCCAGCAGTCGGCAGGGTTCCGGCTATGGCTACACCTTC	CASSRQGSGYGYTF
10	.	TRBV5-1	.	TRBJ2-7	TGCGCCAGGAGTTCCTACGAGCAGTACTTC	CARSSYEQYF
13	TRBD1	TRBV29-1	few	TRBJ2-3	TGCAGCGTTGAAGAAGAACAGGGGTTAACGCAGTATTTT	CSVEEEQGLTQYF
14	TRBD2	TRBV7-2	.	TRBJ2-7	TGTGCCAGCAGCCCCACTAGCGCATCCTACGAGCAGTACTTC	CASSPTSASYEQYF
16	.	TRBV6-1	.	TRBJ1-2	TGTGCCAGCAGTGACCAATGGACGGTAGCGGGCTATGGCTACACCTTC	CASSDQWTVAGYGYTF
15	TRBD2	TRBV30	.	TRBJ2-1	TGTGCCTGGAGTGTACTAAGCGGGAGGGCCAACGAGCAGTTCTTC	CAWSVLSGRANEQFF